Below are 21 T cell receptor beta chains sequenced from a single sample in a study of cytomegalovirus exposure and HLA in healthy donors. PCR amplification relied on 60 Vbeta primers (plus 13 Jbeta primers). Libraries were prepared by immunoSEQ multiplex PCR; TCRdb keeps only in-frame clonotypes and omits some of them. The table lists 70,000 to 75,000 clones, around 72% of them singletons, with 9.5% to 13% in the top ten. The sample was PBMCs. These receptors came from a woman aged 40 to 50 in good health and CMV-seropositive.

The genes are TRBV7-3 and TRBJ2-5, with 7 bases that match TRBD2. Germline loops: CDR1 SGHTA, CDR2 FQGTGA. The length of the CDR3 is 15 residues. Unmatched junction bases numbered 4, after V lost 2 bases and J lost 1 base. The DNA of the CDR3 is TGTGCCAGCAGCTTACTCCAGCGGGGCCAAGAGACCCAGTACTTC. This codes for CASSLLQRGQETQYF.

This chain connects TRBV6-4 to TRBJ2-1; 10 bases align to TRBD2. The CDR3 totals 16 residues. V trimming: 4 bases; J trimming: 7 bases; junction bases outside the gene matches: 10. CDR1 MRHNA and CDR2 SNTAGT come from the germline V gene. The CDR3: CASSGPSGGARNEQFF. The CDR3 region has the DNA TGTGCCAGCAGTGGCCCCAGCGGGGGGGCCCGGAATGAGCAGTTCTTC.

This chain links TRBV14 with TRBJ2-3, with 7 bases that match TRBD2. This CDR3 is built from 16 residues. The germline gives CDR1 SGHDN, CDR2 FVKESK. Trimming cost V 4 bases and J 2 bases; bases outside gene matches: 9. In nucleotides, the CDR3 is TGTGCCAGCAGCCCCCATTGGGCGGGGGTCACAGATACGCAGTATTTT. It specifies CASSPHWAGVTDTQYF.

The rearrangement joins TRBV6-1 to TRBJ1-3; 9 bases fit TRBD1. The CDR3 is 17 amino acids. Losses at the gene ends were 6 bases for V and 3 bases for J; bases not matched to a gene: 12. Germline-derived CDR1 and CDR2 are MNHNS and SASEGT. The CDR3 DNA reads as TGTGCCAGCAGGGAAACACCGGGACAGGGCTATGGAAACACCATATATTTT. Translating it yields CASRETPGQGYGNTIYF.

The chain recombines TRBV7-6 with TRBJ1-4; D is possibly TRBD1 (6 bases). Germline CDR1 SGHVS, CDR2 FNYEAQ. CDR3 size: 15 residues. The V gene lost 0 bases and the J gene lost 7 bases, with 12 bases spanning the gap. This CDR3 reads CASSLAGGRSEKLFF. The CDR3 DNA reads TGTGCCAGCAGCTTAGCCGGGGGGCGCAGTGAAAAACTGTTTTTT.

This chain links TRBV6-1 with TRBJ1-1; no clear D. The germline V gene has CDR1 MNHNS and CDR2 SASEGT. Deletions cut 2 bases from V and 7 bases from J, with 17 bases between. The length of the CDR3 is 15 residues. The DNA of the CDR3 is TGTGCCAGCAGTGAACGGTGGGATAGGGCGGGTGAAGCTTTCTTT. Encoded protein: CASSERWDRAGEAFF.

The CDR3: CASSSAGANVLTF. In DNA, the CDR3 is TGTGCCAGCAGTAGCGCTGGGGCCAACGTCCTGACTTTC. The chain uses TRBV27 and TRBJ2-6; the D is unclear. Per the germline V gene, CDR1 is MNHEY and CDR2 is SMNVEV (reference sequence). Trimming shortened V by 5 bases and J by 2 bases, and 4 bases separated the two germline ends. The CDR3 is 13 amino acids.

The DNA for the CDR3 is TGTGCCAGCAGCCTAACAGGGGGGAACACTGAAGCTTTCTTT. Translation: CASSLTGGNTEAFF. This sequence joins TRBV27 and TRBJ1-1; the match to TRBD1 covers 8 bases. The junction had 4 bases not matched to a gene; V was cut back by 6 bases and J by 1 base. The CDR3 contains 14 residues. Germline V gene lookup returns CDR1 MNHEY and CDR2 SMNVEV (reference sequence).

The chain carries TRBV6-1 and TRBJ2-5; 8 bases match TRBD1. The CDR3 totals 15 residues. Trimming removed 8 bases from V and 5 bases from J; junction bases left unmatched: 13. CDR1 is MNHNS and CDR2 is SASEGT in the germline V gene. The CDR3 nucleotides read TGTGCCAGCCGGAGGGATCGGACAGGGCTGGAGACCCAGTACTTC. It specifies CASRRDRTGLETQYF.

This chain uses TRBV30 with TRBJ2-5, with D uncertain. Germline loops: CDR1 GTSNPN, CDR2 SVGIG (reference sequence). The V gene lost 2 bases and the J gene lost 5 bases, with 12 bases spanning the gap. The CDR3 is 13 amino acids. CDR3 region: CAWSKRSRETQYF. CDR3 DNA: TGTGCCTGGAGTAAGAGGTCGAGGGAGACCCAGTACTTC.

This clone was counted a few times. In DNA, the CDR3 is TGTGCCAGTAGTTCCCGTCCAGGTGATTCCACTGAAGCTTTCTTT. Encoded protein: CASSSRPGDSTEAFF. This chain links TRBV19 with TRBJ1-1; D unclear. V was trimmed by 5 bases and J by 4 bases, leaving 17 bases between them. This CDR3 has 15 residues. Germline V gene data show CDR1 as LNHDA and CDR2 as SQIVND (reference sequence).

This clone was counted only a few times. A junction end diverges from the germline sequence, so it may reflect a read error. The CDR3 nucleotides are TGTGCCACCAGCAGAGATAGGAATGGGCCCCGGCATTTT. It encodes CATSRDRNGPRHF. J is TRBJ1-5 and V is TRBV15; D is unclear. Germline CDR1 LNHNV, CDR2 YYDKDF (reference sequence). This CDR3 has 13 residues.

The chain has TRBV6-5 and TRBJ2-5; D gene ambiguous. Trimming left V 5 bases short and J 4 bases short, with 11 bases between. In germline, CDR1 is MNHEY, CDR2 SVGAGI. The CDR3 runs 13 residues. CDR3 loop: CASSDRVVETQYF. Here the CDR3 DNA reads TGTGCCAGCAGTGACCGGGTCGTAGAGACCCAGTACTTC.

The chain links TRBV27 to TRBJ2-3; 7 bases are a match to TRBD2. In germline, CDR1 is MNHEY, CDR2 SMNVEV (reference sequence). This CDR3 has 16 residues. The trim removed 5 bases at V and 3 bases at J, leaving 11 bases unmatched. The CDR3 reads CASSLEGGGFTDTQYF. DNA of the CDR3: TGTGCCAGCAGTCTCGAGGGCGGGGGATTTACAGATACGCAGTATTTT.

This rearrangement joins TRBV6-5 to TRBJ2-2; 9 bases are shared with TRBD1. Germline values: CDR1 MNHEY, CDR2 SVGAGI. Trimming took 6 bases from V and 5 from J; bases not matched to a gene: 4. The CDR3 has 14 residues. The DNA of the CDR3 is TGTGCCAGCAGCAAGGACAGGGGTACCGGGGAGCTGTTTTTT. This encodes CASSKDRGTGELFF.

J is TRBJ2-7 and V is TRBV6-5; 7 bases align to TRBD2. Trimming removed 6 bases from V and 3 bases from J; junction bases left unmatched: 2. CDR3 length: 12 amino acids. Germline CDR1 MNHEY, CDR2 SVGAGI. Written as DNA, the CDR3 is TGTGCCAGCAGCCAGCGGGGCTACGAGCAGTACTTC. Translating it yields CASSQRGYEQYF.

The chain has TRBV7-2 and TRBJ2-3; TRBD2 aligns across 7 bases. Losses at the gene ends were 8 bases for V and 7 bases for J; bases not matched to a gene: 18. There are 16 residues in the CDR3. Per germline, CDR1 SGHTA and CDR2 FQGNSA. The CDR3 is CASGGKVAGGLNTQYF. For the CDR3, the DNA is TGTGCCAGCGGGGGAAAAGTAGCGGGTGGGTTGAATACGCAGTATTTT.

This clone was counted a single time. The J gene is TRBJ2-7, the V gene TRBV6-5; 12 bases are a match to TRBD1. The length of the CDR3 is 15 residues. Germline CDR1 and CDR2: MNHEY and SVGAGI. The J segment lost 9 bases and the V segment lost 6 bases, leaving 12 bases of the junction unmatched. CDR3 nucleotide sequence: TGTGCCAGCAGCAACAATTGGGACAGGGGGCATTCGCAGTACTTC. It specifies CASSNNWDRGHSQYF.

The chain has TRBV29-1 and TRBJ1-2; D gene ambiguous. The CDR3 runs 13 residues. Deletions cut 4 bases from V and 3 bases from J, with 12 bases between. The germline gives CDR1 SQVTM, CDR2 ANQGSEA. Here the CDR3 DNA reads TGCAGCGTTGGTTCGGGAATCGACTATGGCTACACCTTC. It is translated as CSVGSGIDYGYTF.

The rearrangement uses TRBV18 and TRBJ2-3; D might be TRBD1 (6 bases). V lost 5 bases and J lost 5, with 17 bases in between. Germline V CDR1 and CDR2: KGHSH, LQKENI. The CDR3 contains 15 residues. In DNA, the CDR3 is TGTGCCAGCTCAGGCGGACAGTTAGCTGGAGATACGCAGTATTTT. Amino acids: CASSGGQLAGDTQYF. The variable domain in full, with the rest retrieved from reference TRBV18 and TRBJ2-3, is NAGVMQNPRHLVRRRGQEARLRCSPMKGHSHVYWYRQLPEEGLKFMVYLQKENIIDESGMPKERFSAEFPKEGPSILRIQQVVRGDSAAYFCASSGGQLAGDTQYFGPGTRLTVL.

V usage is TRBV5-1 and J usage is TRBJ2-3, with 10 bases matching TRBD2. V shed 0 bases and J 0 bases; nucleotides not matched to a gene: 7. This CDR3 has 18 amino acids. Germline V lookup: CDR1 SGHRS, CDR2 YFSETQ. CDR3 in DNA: TGCGCCAGCAGCTTGGAAGTAGCGGGGGGCCTTAGCACAGATACGCAGTATTTT. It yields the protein CASSLEVAGGLSTDTQYF.